These T cell receptor beta chains were read from a single sample in a study of OX40 agonist ivuxolimab in advanced cancers. Libraries were prepared by immunoSEQ multiplex PCR; TCRdb keeps only in-frame clonotypes and omits some of them. Among around 76,000 clones, more than 75% were seen once, and the ten largest hold approximately 0.54%. This sample comprised CD4+ or CD8+ T cells sorted from blood, obtained in a trial of the OX40 agonist ivuxolimab. The receptors come from an adult with an advanced solid tumor such as melanoma, head and neck, liver or kidney cancer. CDR3s leave out the opening cysteine and the closing phenylalanine or tryptophan. Each record gives: CDR3 length, V gene, J gene, CDR3 protein.

cdr3_length: 11
v_call: TRBV29-1
j_call: TRBJ2-3
cdr3_aa: SAAGQTTDTQY

cdr3_length: 11
v_call: TRBV10-3
j_call: TRBJ1-1
cdr3_aa: AISGRLNTEAF

cdr3_length: 15
v_call: TRBV4-3
j_call: TRBJ1-1
cdr3_aa: ASSQDLLQLVNTEAF

cdr3_length: 10
v_call: TRBV30
j_call: TRBJ2-2
cdr3_aa: AWSELAGELF

cdr3_length: 11
v_call: TRBV19
j_call: TRBJ1-5
cdr3_aa: ASSFGGNQPQH

cdr3_length: 13
v_call: TRBV28
j_call: TRBJ1-6
cdr3_aa: ASSPGPTPRTPLH

cdr3_length: 14
v_call: TRBV5-4
j_call: TRBJ2-3
cdr3_aa: ASSLATLAGADTQY

cdr3_length: 12
v_call: TRBV5-4
j_call: TRBJ2-5
cdr3_aa: ASSWGTGQETQY

cdr3_length: 11
v_call: TRBV2
j_call: TRBJ2-7
cdr3_aa: ASKHPRVYEQY

cdr3_length: 13
v_call: TRBV5-1
j_call: TRBJ2-7
cdr3_aa: ASSLGASGTYEQY

cdr3_length: 13
v_call: TRBV29-1
j_call: TRBJ1-2
cdr3_aa: SVDSTGAANYGYT